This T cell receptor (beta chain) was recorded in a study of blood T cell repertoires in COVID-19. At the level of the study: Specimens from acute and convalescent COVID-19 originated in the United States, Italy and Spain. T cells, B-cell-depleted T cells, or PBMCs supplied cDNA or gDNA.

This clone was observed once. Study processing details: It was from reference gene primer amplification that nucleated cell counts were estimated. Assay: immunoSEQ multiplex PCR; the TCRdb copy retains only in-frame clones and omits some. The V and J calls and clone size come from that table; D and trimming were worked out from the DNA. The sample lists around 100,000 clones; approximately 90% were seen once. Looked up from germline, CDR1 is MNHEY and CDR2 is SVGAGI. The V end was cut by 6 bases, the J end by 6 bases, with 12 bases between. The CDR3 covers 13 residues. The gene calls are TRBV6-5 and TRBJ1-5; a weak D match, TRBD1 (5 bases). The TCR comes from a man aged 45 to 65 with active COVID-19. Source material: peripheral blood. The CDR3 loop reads CASRETAGQPQHF. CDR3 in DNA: TGTGCCAGCAGGGAGACAGCGGGTCAGCCCCAGCATTTT.